The 27 T cell receptor beta chains below all came from one sample that was sequenced in a study of radiotherapy plus CTLA-4 blockade in lung cancer. Libraries were prepared by immunoSEQ multiplex PCR; TCRdb keeps only in-frame clonotypes and omits some of them. In the table there are over 100,000 clones, roughly 80% of which are singletons. This specimen consisted of peripheral blood, obtained from a patient treated with radiotherapy plus ipilimumab. The source is a human donor with non-small cell lung cancer that progressed on radiotherapy plus ipilimumab. Some clones in this sample may be carry-over from other donors' samples.

The gene calls are TRBV2 and TRBJ2-3, with 10 bases matching TRBD1. Trimming cost V 6 bases and J 5 bases; bases outside gene matches: 8. The CDR3 covers 15 residues. Per germline, CDR1 SNHLY and CDR2 FYNNEI. Here the CDR3 DNA reads TGTGCCAGCAGCCTAAGACAGGGGGCAGGAGATACGCAGTATTTT. This sequence encodes CASSLRQGAGDTQYF.

This clone was seen a single time. This rearrangement joins TRBV6-5 to TRBJ2-1; 9 bases are a match to TRBD2. The CDR3 consists of 13 residues. V dropped 3 bases and J dropped 10; count of bases not matched to a gene: 4. Per the germline V gene, CDR1 is MNHEY and CDR2 is SVGAGI. In DNA form, the CDR3 reads TGTGCCAGCAGTTATTTTGCGGGGGGGGAGCAGTTCTTC. Its protein product is CASSYFAGGEQFF.

The chain recombines TRBV18 with TRBJ1-3; D gene unclear. Per germline, CDR1 KGHSH and CDR2 LQKENI. Trimming pared 3 bases from V and 0 bases from J, leaving 6 bases between. The CDR3 has 14 residues. The DNA for the CDR3 is TGTGCCAGCTCACCGATTGACTCTGGAAACACCATATATTTT. It specifies CASSPIDSGNTIYF.

CDR3 nucleotides: TGTGCCAGCAGCTTAGGTGGGGCCGTCGACATCGAGCAGTACTTC. The encoded protein is CASSLGGAVDIEQYF. The V gene is TRBV11-3, the J gene TRBJ2-7, with a tentative D call TRBD1 (5 bases). Trimming took off 1 base at V and 6 bases at J, with 16 bases between the two ends. Germline CDR1 and CDR2: SGHNT and YENEEA. This CDR3 is 15 amino acids long.

The rearrangement joins TRBV20-1 to TRBJ1-2; D is undetermined. V gave up 3 bases and J gave up 0 bases, with 2 bases separating them. Germline V gene data show CDR1 as DFQATT and CDR2 as SNEGSKA (reference sequence). CDR3 length: 11 amino acids. The CDR3 region has the DNA TGCAGTGCTAGTTCTAACTATGGCTACACCTTC. This gives the protein CSASSNYGYTF.

This clone was detected a few times. This chain links TRBV7-9 with TRBJ1-4; D call uncertain. This CDR3 region has 13 residues. The V end was cut by 5 bases, the J end by 6 bases, with 10 bases between. Germline CDR1 SEHNR, CDR2 FQNEAQ (reference sequence). CDR3 nucleotide sequence: TGTGCCAGCAGCCCCCCTTTTGATGAAAAACTGTTTTTT. Translated, it gives CASSPPFDEKLFF. The complete variable domain, with remaining parts taken from reference TRBV7-9 and TRBJ1-4, reads DTGVSQNPRHKITKRGQNVTFRCDPISEHNRLYWYRQTLGQGPEFLTYFQNEAQLEKSRLLSDRFSAERPKGSFSTLEIQRTEQGDSAMYLCASSPPFDEKLFFGSGTQLSVL.

J is TRBJ2-3 and V is TRBV5-1, with D maybe TRBD2 (6 bases). Per germline, CDR1 SGHRS and CDR2 YFSETQ. V shed 1 base and J shed 2 bases, with 11 bases lying between them. The CDR3 has 15 amino acids. CDR3 loop: CASSLSGLSTDTQYF. For the CDR3, the DNA is TGCGCCAGCAGCTTGTCGGGACTCTCCACAGATACGCAGTATTTT.

This clone was counted only a few times. The CDR3 here is CASRPQGNSNQPQHF. The CDR3 DNA reads as TGTGCCAGCCGACCCCAGGGAAATAGCAATCAGCCCCAGCATTTT. The J gene is TRBJ1-5, the V gene TRBV18; D possibly corresponds to TRBD1 (5 bases). The V and J ends lost 8 bases and 0 bases respectively, with 14 bases between them. CDR3 length: 15 residues. The germline gives CDR1 KGHSH, CDR2 LQKENI.

This clone was detected a few times. This chain uses TRBV5-6 with TRBJ2-5, with TRBD1 matching over 7 bases. Germline lookup yields CDR1 SGHDT and CDR2 YYEEEE. The V and J ends lost 6 bases and 5 bases, in that order; junction bases with no gene match: 10. The CDR3 spans 14 residues. CDR3 region: CASKKGGMGETQYF. The CDR3 DNA is TGTGCCAGCAAGAAAGGGGGCATGGGGGAGACCCAGTACTTC.

V and J are TRBV4-2 and TRBJ2-7; D uncertain. Between the trimmed V and J ends, which lost 4 bases and 3 bases, there was a span of 16 bases. This CDR3 spans 15 amino acids. Germline V lookup: CDR1 LGHNA, CDR2 YNFKEQ. CDR3 in amino acids: CASSREMLAIYEQYF. For the CDR3, the DNA is TGTGCCAGCAGCCGGGAAATGTTGGCCATCTACGAGCAGTACTTC.

The rearrangement links TRBV9 to TRBJ1-1; tentatively, D is TRBD1 (5 bases). Germline-derived CDR1 and CDR2 are SGDLS and YYNGEE. This CDR3 region has 13 residues. V shed 0 bases and J shed 4 bases, with 7 bases lying between them. CDR3 residues: CASSVARATEAFF. The DNA for the CDR3 is TGTGCCAGCAGCGTAGCCAGGGCCACTGAAGCTTTCTTT.

This chain uses TRBV12-5 with TRBJ2-1, with 9 bases matching TRBD2. The CDR3 contains 17 residues. The junction had 11 bases not matched to a gene; V was cut back by 0 bases and J by 8 bases. The germline gives CDR1 LGHNT, CDR2 FRNRAP. Here the CDR3 reads CASGLVVGGGARYEQFF. In DNA form, the CDR3 reads TGTGCTAGTGGTTTGGTAGTCGGCGGGGGGGCGAGGTATGAGCAGTTCTTC. Looking up the rest from reference TRBV12-5 and TRBJ2-1 gives the full variable domain: DARVTQTPRHKVTEMGQEVTMRCQPILGHNTVFWYRQTMMQGLELLAYFRNRAPLDDSGMPKDRFSAEMPDATLATLKIQPSEPRDSAVYFCASGLVVGGGARYEQFFGPGTRLTVL.

This chain joins TRBV18 and TRBJ2-2; possibly TRBD1 for D (5 bases). This CDR3 is 16 amino acids long. Germline V lookup: CDR1 KGHSH, CDR2 LQKENI. The ends were cut back, 8 bases at V and 1 base at J, with 17 bases in the middle. The CDR3 bases are TGTGCCAGCCTACGACACAGGCTTAAGAACACCGGGGAGCTGTTTTTT. Translation gives CASLRHRLKNTGELFF.

V gene TRBV5-1 combines with J gene TRBJ1-4, with D perhaps matching TRBD1 (5 bases). The CDR3 totals 14 residues. Per germline, CDR1 SGHRS and CDR2 YFSETQ. The ends were cut back, 0 bases at V and 7 bases at J, with 10 bases in the middle. The CDR3 is CASSLDRSGEKLFF. Written as DNA, the CDR3 is TGCGCCAGCAGCTTGGACAGGAGCGGTGAAAAACTGTTTTTT.

The chain joins TRBV10-3 to TRBJ1-2, with 8 bases identical to TRBD1. From germline, CDR1 is ENHRY and CDR2 SYGVKD. This CDR3 contains 12 residues. The V gene end was trimmed by 7 bases and the J gene end by 5 bases; junction bases not matched to a gene: 3. The CDR3 sequence is CAITGTGYGYTF. CDR3 nucleotide sequence: TGTGCCATCACCGGGACAGGATATGGCTACACCTTC.

The chain carries TRBV2 and TRBJ1-2, with D possibly TRBD1 on 6 matching bases. Trimming removed 9 bases at V and 5 bases at J, with 16 bases between. CDR3 size: 13 residues. The germline V gene encodes CDR1 SNHLY and CDR2 FYNNEI. CDR3: CASRRAGAYGYTF. The CDR3 DNA sequence: TGTGCCAGTAGGCGCGCGGGGGCATATGGCTACACCTTC.

CDR3 amino acids: CAWSGYSNQPQHF. For the CDR3, the DNA is TGTGCCTGGAGTGGATATAGCAATCAGCCCCAGCATTTT. V is TRBV30 and J is TRBJ1-5; D call uncertain. The ends were cut back, 1 base at V and 0 bases at J, with 4 bases in the middle. Germline V CDR1 and CDR2: GTSNPN, SVGIG (reference sequence). The CDR3 runs 13 residues.

The chain uses TRBV27 and TRBJ1-1, with 8 bases matching TRBD1. There are 13 residues in the CDR3. Germline trimming cut 4 bases from V and 4 bases from J; bases unmatched to any gene: 2. Germline CDR1 is MNHEY and CDR2 is SMNVEV (reference sequence). CDR3 sequence: CASSSTGGTEAFF. CDR3 nucleotide sequence: TGTGCCAGCAGTTCTACAGGGGGCACTGAAGCTTTCTTT.

The chain links TRBV7-9 to TRBJ1-2; 8 bases align to TRBD1. The length of the CDR3 is 14 residues. The germline gives CDR1 SEHNR, CDR2 FQNEAQ (reference sequence). V lost 5 bases and J lost 4; bases outside the gene matches: 6. CDR3 DNA sequence: TGTGCCAGCAGCACCGGACAGGGCGGCTATGGCTACACCTTC. Its protein product is CASSTGQGGYGYTF.

The chain has TRBV18 and TRBJ2-7; D may be TRBD1 (5 bases). The V and J ends lost 5 bases and 7 bases respectively, with 18 bases between them. CDR1 is KGHSH, CDR2 LQKENI, per germline. CDR3 length: 14 amino acids. CDR3 in DNA: TGTGCCAGCTCAGGTATAGCAGGGCCGGAAGAGCAGTACTTC. It encodes CASSGIAGPEEQYF.

This clone has just a few counts. This chain connects TRBV5-4 to TRBJ1-2, with TRBD1 as a possible D gene (6 bases). V gave up 4 bases and J gave up 0 bases, with 13 bases separating them. CDR3 size: 15 residues. Germline V gives CDR1 SGHNT, CDR2 YYREEE (reference sequence). CDR3 DNA: TGTGCCAGCAGCCTGAGGGGGGCTCCTAACTATGGCTACACCTTC. Amino acids: CASSLRGAPNYGYTF.

The rearrangement links TRBV11-1 to TRBJ1-1; perhaps TRBD1 as D (5 bases). Per germline, CDR1 SGHAT and CDR2 FQDESV (reference sequence). Deletions cut 5 bases from V and 0 bases from J, with 10 bases between. The CDR3 is made up of 14 amino acids. The CDR3 DNA sequence: TGTGCCAGCAGCGCCAGGGCCATGAACACTGAAGCTTTCTTT. Its protein product is CASSARAMNTEAFF.

The chain joins TRBV4-1 to TRBJ2-3, with no clear D. Germline CDR1 is MGHRA and CDR2 is YSYEKL. V was pared by 3 bases and J by 6 bases, with 16 bases between. The CDR3 runs 15 residues. CDR3 DNA sequence: TGCGCCAGCAGCCATGACCCCTACACGACGGATACGCAGTATTTT. It specifies CASSHDPYTTDTQYF.

This chain uses TRBV4-3 with TRBJ2-6; tentative D call: TRBD2 (6 bases). CDR1 and CDR2 (germline): LGHNA, YSLEER. The CDR3 has 17 amino acids. V was pared by 2 bases and J by 4 bases, with 15 bases between. CDR3 coding DNA: TGCGCCAGCAGCCAAAAACTTCTAGCGACGGGGGCCAACGTCCTGACTTTC. Protein product: CASSQKLLATGANVLTF.

In its sample, this clone was seen a few times. The chain has TRBV19 and TRBJ1-6, with no clear D. CDR3 length equals 14 residues. In germline, CDR1 is LNHDA, CDR2 SQIVND (reference sequence). Trimming took 6 bases from V and 0 from J, leaving 6 bases between them. The DNA of the CDR3 is TGTGCCAGTAGACGGAGCTCCTATAATTCACCCCTCCACTTT. It yields the protein CASRRSSYNSPLHF.

This rearrangement joins TRBV6-6 to TRBJ1-1, with TRBD1 as a possible D gene (5 bases). Looked up from germline, CDR1 is MNHNY and CDR2 is SVGAGI (reference sequence). CDR3 length: 14 amino acids. Trimming shortened V by 7 bases and J by 4 bases, and 16 bases separated the two germline ends. In DNA form, the CDR3 reads TGTGCCAGCATAGAGATGGGGACCTTCACTGAAGCTTTCTTT. Its translation is CASIEMGTFTEAFF.

This clone has just one count. The J gene is TRBJ1-1, the V gene TRBV5-5, with 9 nucleotides matching TRBD1. The CDR3 totals 15 residues. V trimming: 2 bases; J trimming: 5 bases; junction bases outside the gene matches: 7. Germline values: CDR1 SGHKS, CDR2 YYEKEE (reference sequence). CDR3 sequence (DNA): TGTGCCAGCAGCTTACTACAGGGGGCCGCAACTGAAGCTTTCTTT. Residues: CASSLLQGAATEAFF.